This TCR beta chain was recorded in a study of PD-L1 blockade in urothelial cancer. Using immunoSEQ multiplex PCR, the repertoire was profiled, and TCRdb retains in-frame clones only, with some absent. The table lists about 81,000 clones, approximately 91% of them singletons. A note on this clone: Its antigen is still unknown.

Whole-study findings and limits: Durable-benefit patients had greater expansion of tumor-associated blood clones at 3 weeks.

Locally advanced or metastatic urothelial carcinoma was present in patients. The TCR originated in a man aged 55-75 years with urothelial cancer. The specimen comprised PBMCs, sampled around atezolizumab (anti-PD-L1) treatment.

The CDR3 protein is CASSTRTSGIYNEQFF. DNA for the CDR3: TGTGCCAGCAGTACGAGGACTAGTGGAATCTACAATGAGCAGTTCTTC. This sequence joins TRBV27 and TRBJ2-1; 7 positions match TRBD2. Germline V gene data show CDR1 as MNHEY and CDR2 as SMNVEV (reference sequence). V was pared by 5 bases and J by 3 bases, with 10 bases of the junction left unmatched. The CDR3 extends over 16 amino acids.